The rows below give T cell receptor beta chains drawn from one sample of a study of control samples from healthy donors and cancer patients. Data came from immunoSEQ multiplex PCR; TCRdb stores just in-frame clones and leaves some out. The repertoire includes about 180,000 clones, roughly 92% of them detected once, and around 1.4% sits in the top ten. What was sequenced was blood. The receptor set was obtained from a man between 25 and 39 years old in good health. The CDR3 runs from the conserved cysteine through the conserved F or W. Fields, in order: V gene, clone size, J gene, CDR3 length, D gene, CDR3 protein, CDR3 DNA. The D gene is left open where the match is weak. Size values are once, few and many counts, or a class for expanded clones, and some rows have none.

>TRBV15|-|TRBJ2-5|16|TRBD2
CATSRWPGAGEETQYF
TGTGCCACCAGCAGATGGCCCGGGGCGGGAGAGGAGACCCAGTACTTC
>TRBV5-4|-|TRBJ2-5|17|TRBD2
CASSLGGRGGRGETQYF
TGTGCCAGCAGCTTGGGAGGTCGGGGGGGCCGCGGGGAGACCCAGTACTTC
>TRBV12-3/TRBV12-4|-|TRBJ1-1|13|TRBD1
CASSWTGGTEAFF
TGTGCCAGCAGTTGGACAGGGGGGACTGAAGCTTTCTTT
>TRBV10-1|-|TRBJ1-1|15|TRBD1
CASSGGQGVNTEAFF
TGCGCCAGCAGTGGGGGACAGGGGGTGAACACTGAAGCTTTCTTT
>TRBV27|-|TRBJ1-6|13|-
CASSFLGDSPLHF
TGTGCCAGCAGTTTTCTGGGGGATTCACCCCTCCACTTT
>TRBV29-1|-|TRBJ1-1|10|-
CSVATTEAFF
TGCAGCGTTGCCACTACTGAAGCTTTCTTT
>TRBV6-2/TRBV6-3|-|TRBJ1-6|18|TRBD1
CASSSPGDRGSYNSPLHF
TGTGCCAGCAGTTCCCCCGGGGACAGGGGTTCCTATAATTCACCCCTCCACTTT
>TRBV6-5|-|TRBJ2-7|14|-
CASSYDRFSYEQYF
TGTGCCAGCAGTTATGACAGGTTCTCCTACGAGCAGTACTTC
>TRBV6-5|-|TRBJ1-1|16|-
CASSYSGRRMNTEAFF
TGTGCCAGCAGTTACTCGGGCAGGAGAATGAACACTGAAGCTTTCTTT
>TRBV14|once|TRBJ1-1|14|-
CASSLLDRNTEAFF
TGTGCCAGCAGCCTCCTCGACAGGAACACTGAAGCTTTCTTT
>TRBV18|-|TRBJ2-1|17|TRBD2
CASSPNSGTPWGDEQFF
TGTGCCAGCTCACCAAATAGCGGGACTCCCTGGGGGGATGAGCAGTTCTTC
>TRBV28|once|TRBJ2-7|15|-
CASSSPGHATYEQYF
TGTGCCAGCAGTTCGCCAGGACACGCAACCTACGAGCAGTACTTC
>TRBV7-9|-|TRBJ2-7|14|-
CASSLQGETYEQYF
TGTGCCAGCAGCCTTCAGGGTGAGACCTACGAGCAGTACTTC
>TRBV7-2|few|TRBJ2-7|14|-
CASSFGTGTYEQYF
TGTGCCAGCAGCTTCGGGACGGGGACCTACGAGCAGTACTTC
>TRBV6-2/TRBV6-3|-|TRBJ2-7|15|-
CASSYSSGKSYEQYF
TGTGCCAGCAGTTACTCATCGGGAAAATCCTACGAGCAGTACTTC
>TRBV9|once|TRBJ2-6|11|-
CASSANDVLTF
TGTGCCAGCAGCGCTAACGACGTCCTGACTTTC
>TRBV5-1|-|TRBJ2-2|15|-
CASSLLGRSTGELFF
TGCGCCAGCAGCTTGCTTGGGAGAAGCACCGGGGAGCTGTTTTTT
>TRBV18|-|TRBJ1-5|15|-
CASSPRDSSNQPQHF
TGTGCCAGCTCACCACGGGACTCTAGCAATCAGCCCCAGCATTTT
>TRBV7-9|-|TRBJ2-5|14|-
CASSLDESQETQYF
TGTGCCAGCAGCTTAGATGAGTCACAAGAGACCCAGTACTTC
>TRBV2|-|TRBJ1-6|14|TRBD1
CASGRGLYNSPLHF
TGTGCCAGCGGCAGGGGGTTGTATAATTCACCCCTCCACTTT
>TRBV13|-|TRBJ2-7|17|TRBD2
CASSPPRVAGTSYEQYF
TGTGCCAGCAGCCCGCCCAGGGTAGCGGGGACCTCCTACGAGCAGTACTTC
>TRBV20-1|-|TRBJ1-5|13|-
CSASSVSNQPQHF
TGCAGTGCTAGTTCCGTTAGCAATCAGCCCCAGCATTTT
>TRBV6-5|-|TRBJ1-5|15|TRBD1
CASSSDRMSNQPQHF
TGTGCCAGCAGCTCGGACAGGATGAGCAATCAGCCCCAGCATTTT
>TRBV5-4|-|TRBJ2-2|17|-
CASSSGGLHHNTGELFF
TGTGCCAGCAGCTCCGGGGGGCTCCACCACAACACCGGGGAGCTGTTTTTT
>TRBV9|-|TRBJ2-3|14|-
CASSVDMGTDTQYF
TGTGCCAGCAGCGTAGATATGGGCACAGATACGCAGTATTTT
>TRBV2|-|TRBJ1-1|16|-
CASIATFTGILTEAFF
TGTGCCAGCATTGCAACCTTTACAGGGATCCTCACTGAAGCTTTCTTT
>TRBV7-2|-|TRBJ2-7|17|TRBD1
CARQGAGGLSPAYEQYF
TGTGCCCGACAGGGGGCAGGGGGCTTATCCCCTGCCTACGAGCAGTACTTC
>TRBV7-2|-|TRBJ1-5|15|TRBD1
CASSLQTGDSQPQHF
TGTGCCAGCAGCTTACAGACAGGGGACAGCCAGCCCCAGCATTTT
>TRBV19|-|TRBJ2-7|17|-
CASSIANAPTSSYEQYF
TGTGCCAGTAGTATAGCAAACGCGCCGACAAGTTCCTACGAGCAGTACTTC
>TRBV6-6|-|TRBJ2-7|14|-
CASSYGLLSYEQYF
TGTGCCAGCAGTTACGGACTCCTATCTTACGAGCAGTACTTC
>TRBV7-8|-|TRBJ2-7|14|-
CASSLELGAYEQYF
TGTGCCAGCAGCTTAGAGCTGGGGGCCTACGAGCAGTACTTC
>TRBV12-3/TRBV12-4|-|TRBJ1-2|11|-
CASSFGYGYTF
TGTGCCAGCAGTTTTGGGTATGGCTACACCTTC
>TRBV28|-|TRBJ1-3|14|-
CATHGTNSGNTIYF
TGTGCCACCCATGGGACAAATTCTGGAAACACCATATATTTT
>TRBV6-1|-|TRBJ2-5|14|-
CASSEAGYQETQYF
TGTGCCAGCAGTGAAGCAGGGTACCAAGAGACCCAGTACTTC
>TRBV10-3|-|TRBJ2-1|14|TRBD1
CAISRDREINEQFF
TGTGCCATCAGTAGGGACAGGGAAATAAATGAGCAGTTCTTC
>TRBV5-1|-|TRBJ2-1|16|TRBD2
CASSEARLAFYNEQFF
TGCGCCAGCAGCGAAGCGAGACTAGCCTTCTACAATGAGCAGTTCTTC
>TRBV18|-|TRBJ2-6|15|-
CASSPPTAGANVLTF
TGTGCCAGCTCACCACCGACAGCTGGGGCCAACGTCCTGACTTTC
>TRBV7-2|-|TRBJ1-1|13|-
CASRPQVGTEAFF
TGTGCCAGCAGGCCCCAGGTAGGCACTGAAGCTTTCTTT
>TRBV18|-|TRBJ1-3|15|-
CASSPGPSSGNTIYF
TGTGCCAGCTCACCGGGACCAAGCTCTGGAAACACCATATATTTT
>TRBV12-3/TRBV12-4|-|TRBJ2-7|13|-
CASSAVNSYEQYF
TGTGCCAGCAGTGCCGTCAACTCCTACGAGCAGTACTTC
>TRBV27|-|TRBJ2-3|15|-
CASSLGLTRADTQYF
TGTGCCAGCAGTTTAGGTCTAACTAGAGCAGATACGCAGTATTTT
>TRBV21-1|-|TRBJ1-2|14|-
CASSKSRAFYGYTF
TGTGCCAGCAGCAAAAGTCGAGCGTTCTATGGCTACACCTTC
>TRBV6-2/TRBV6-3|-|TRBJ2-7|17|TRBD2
CASSAPGLAGGRREQYF
TGTGCCAGCAGTGCACCGGGACTAGCGGGGGGGCGGCGCGAGCAGTACTTC
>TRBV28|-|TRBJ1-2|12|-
CASSFPEYGYTF
TGTGCCAGCAGTTTCCCTGAGTATGGCTACACCTTC
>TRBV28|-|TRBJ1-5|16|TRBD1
CASSQGWQGAGQPQHF
TGTGCCAGCAGTCAGGGCTGGCAGGGGGCGGGTCAGCCCCAGCATTTT
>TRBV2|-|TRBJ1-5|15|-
CASSGAVHSNQPQHF
TGTGCCAGCAGCGGGGCCGTTCATAGCAATCAGCCCCAGCATTTT
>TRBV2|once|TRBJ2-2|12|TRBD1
CARQGATGELFF
TGTGCCCGTCAGGGGGCCACCGGGGAGCTGTTTTTT
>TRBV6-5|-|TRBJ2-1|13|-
CASSLIVGNEQFF
TGTGCCAGCAGCCTCATCGTGGGGAATGAGCAGTTCTTC
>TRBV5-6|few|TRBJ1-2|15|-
CASSLGAGSFYGYTF
TGTGCCAGCAGCTTGGGGGCAGGGTCCTTCTATGGCTACACCTTC
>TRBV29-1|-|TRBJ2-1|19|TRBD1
CSVPRRGDRGSRLYNEQFF
TGCAGCGTCCCCCGAAGGGGGGACAGGGGGTCTCGCTTGTACAATGAGCAGTTCTTC
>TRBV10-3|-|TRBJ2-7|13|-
CAIKKARGYEQYF
TGTGCCATCAAAAAGGCAAGAGGCTACGAGCAGTACTTC
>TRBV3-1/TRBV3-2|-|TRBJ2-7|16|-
CASAREWVAPSYEQYF
TGTGCCAGCGCCCGGGAATGGGTAGCACCTTCCTACGAGCAGTACTTC